This T cell receptor beta chain was sequenced during a study of cytomegalovirus exposure and HLA in healthy donors. It was with 60 Vbeta and 13 Jbeta primers that the PCR ran. The assay was immunoSEQ multiplex PCR, and TCRdb's table has in-frame clones only and misses some. The sample gives 140,000 to 150,000 clones, roughly 62% of which show up once; roughly 4.7% is in the top ten. In germline, CDR1 is MDHEN, CDR2 SYDVKM. Trimming pared 7 bases from V and 4 bases from J, leaving 7 bases between. The CDR3 runs 12 residues. V and J are TRBV28 and TRBJ2-2; D ambiguous. The clonotype comes from a man aged 55 to 70 in good health and CMV-seronegative. Input material: PBMCs. The CDR3 DNA follows: TGTGCCAGCACCCTAGGCACCGGGGAGCTGTTTTTT. Amino acid sequence: CASTLGTGELFF.